This T cell receptor (beta chain) comes out of a study of T cell repertoires in cytomegalovirus infection. Study details: CMV infection plus the matching HLA type was flagged by public TCR beta signatures.

Concerning this clonotype: Its antigen is unidentified.

General study points: The study found HLA-C-restricted CMV-specific TCR beta clonotypes dominating the ex vivo response.

Germline V CDR1 and CDR2: KGHSH, LQKENI. The V and J ends lost 6 bases and 4 bases respectively, with 12 bases between them. The CDR3 covers 13 residues. TCRdb reprocessed the reads via MiXCR and lists one record per CDR3 protein. The sample lists approximately 590,000 distinct CDR3 sequences; approximately 40% were seen once. The chain employs TRBV18 and TRBJ2-5; unclear D gene. The sequence came from a human donor in good health (CMV status not recorded). Some clones in this sample may be carry-over from other donors' samples. The sequencing here drew on cultured PBMCs, taken from culture after CMV antigen stimulation. The CDR3 region is CASSPTYRETQYF. CDR3 coding DNA: TGTGCCAGCTCCCCGACCTATCGAGAGACCCAGTACTTC.